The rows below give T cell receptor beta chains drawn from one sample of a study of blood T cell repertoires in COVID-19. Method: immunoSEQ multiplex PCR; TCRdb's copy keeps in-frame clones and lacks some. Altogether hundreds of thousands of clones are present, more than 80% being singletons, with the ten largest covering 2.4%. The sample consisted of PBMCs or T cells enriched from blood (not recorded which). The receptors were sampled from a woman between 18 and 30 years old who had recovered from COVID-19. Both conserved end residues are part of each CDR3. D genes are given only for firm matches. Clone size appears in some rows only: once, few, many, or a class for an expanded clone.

TGTGCCAGCAGCTTATTCTGGAGTAGCGGTAGCACAGATACGCAGTATTTT | CASSLFWSSGSTDTQYF | NA | TRBJ2-3 | TRBV7-8 | NA
TGTGCCAGCAGCTCCGACCGTCTAGCGGGGCAGGAGACCCAGTACTTC | CASSSDRLAGQETQYF | TRBD2 | TRBJ2-5 | TRBV11-1 | NA
TGTGCCAGCAGTTTTGGGTCAGGGCGGGGCGAGCAGTACTTC | CASSFGSGRGEQYF | NA | TRBJ2-7 | TRBV27 | NA
TGTGCCAGCAGCACCCTGAACAGGGGGCGGCGGGATGTTACGCAGTATTTT | CASSTLNRGRRDVTQYF | NA | TRBJ2-3 | TRBV21-1 | NA
TGTGCCATCAGCGGACATCGAAGGAGTCAGCCCCAGCATTTT | CAISGHRRSQPQHF | NA | TRBJ1-5 | TRBV10-3 | NA
TGTGCCAGTAGTTCCCCCAGGGTCTCTGGAAACACCATATATTTT | CASSSPRVSGNTIYF | NA | TRBJ1-3 | TRBV19 | NA
TGTGCCAGCAGCCTCGACTTAGCGGGGGGAGGGAATGAGCAGTTCTTC | CASSLDLAGGGNEQFF | TRBD2 | TRBJ2-1 | TRBV6-6 | NA
TGCAGCGTTTCGGACGGGGGAAGCAATCAGCCCCAGCATTTT | CSVSDGGSNQPQHF | NA | TRBJ1-5 | TRBV29-1 | NA
TGTGCCAGTAGTACCAACTATCAGGGGGAGCTGTTTTTT | CASSTNYQGELFF | NA | TRBJ2-2 | TRBV19 | NA
TGTGCCAGCAGTTCGGACAGTTTCACCTACGAGCAGTACTTC | CASSSDSFTYEQYF | NA | TRBJ2-7 | TRBV6-6 | NA
TGTGCCAGTGGGGCAGGGGACACTGAAGCTTTCTTT | CASGAGDTEAFF | NA | TRBJ1-1 | TRBV12-3/TRBV12-4 | NA
TGCGCCAGCAGCTTGACAGGGCGACCTGGAAACACCATATATTTT | CASSLTGRPGNTIYF | NA | TRBJ1-3 | TRBV5-1 | NA
TGTGCCAGCAGCTTAGATTTGGGGGCCCCACAGTACTTC | CASSLDLGAPQYF | NA | TRBJ2-7 | TRBV7-3 | NA
TGTGCCAGTAGTCCCACAGGGGCCCCCACAGATACGCAGTATTTT | CASSPTGAPTDTQYF | TRBD1 | TRBJ2-3 | TRBV19 | once
TGTGCCAGCAGTCGGACAGGGAGAAATGAAAAACTGTTTTTT | CASSRTGRNEKLFF | TRBD1 | TRBJ1-4 | TRBV6-5 | NA
TGTGCCAGCAGCTTCGGCACTGAAGCTTTCTTT | CASSFGTEAFF | NA | TRBJ1-1 | TRBV5-5 | NA
TGTGCCAGTAGTATAGATCGGGACAGGGGCGAAGTGAATGGCTACACCTTC | CASSIDRDRGEVNGYTF | TRBD1 | TRBJ1-2 | TRBV19 | NA
TGTGCCAGCAGCCCGAGGGGAGGGGGGACCGGGGAGCTGTTTTTT | CASSPRGGGTGELFF | NA | TRBJ2-2 | TRBV7-8 | NA
TGTGCCAGCAGTCGACAGACCGGGTCGATTTCACCCCTCCACTTT | CASSRQTGSISPLHF | NA | TRBJ1-6 | TRBV5-4 | NA
TGTGCCAGCAGCTTAGACCGGGACACAGATACGCAGTATTTT | CASSLDRDTDTQYF | NA | TRBJ2-3 | TRBV11-3 | once
TGTGCCAGCAGCTTAGATACGGGACTGGGGGACTATGGCTACACCTTC | CASSLDTGLGDYGYTF | NA | TRBJ1-2 | TRBV11-2 | NA
TGTGCCAGCAAGCTACAGGGCTTGAACACTGAAGCTTTCTTT | CASKLQGLNTEAFF | NA | TRBJ1-1 | TRBV6-5 | NA
TGCGCCAGCAGCTTGGAGGGCAGGGAAAACACTGAAGCTTTCTTT | CASSLEGRENTEAFF | NA | TRBJ1-1 | TRBV5-1 | NA
TGTGCCAGCAGCCCAAGGACGGGGAAGAACACTGAAGCTTTCTTT | CASSPRTGKNTEAFF | NA | TRBJ1-1 | TRBV5-4 | NA
TGTGCCAGCAGCGGGACTAGCGGGGGTTGGGAGACCCAGTACTTC | CASSGTSGGWETQYF | TRBD2 | TRBJ2-5 | TRBV9 | NA
TGTGCCAGCTCGGAAGGACAGCAGGTAGAAGCTTTCTTT | CASSEGQQVEAFF | NA | TRBJ1-1 | TRBV18 | once
TGTGCCAGCAGTTTCACGGGGGAGGATGGCTACACCTTC | CASSFTGEDGYTF | NA | TRBJ1-2 | TRBV27 | NA
TGTGCCAGCAGCCAAGTAGTCAGGGGTAATTCACCCCTCCACTTT | CASSQVVRGNSPLHF | NA | TRBJ1-6 | TRBV4-2 | NA